This entry lists 13 T cell receptor beta chains sequenced from one sample in a study of glioma-infiltrating T cells after dendritic cell vaccination. The repertoire was sequenced with immunoSEQ multiplex PCR; TCRdb's copy has only in-frame clones and lacks some. This repertoire shows 70,000 to 100,000 clones, roughly 87% found once; its top ten account for about 6.8%. Described time point: after dendritic cell vaccination, including at tumor progression/relapse. The specimen was blood, collected after dendritic cell vaccination. The receptors derive from a human donor with glioblastoma.

The V call is TRBV4-2, the J call TRBJ2-7; tentatively, D is TRBD2 (6 bases). Germline loops: CDR1 LGHNA, CDR2 YNFKEQ. The CDR3 is made up of 16 amino acids. V lost 4 bases and J lost 1, with 17 bases in between. The CDR3 is CASSPARDFNSYEQYF. Here the CDR3 DNA reads TGTGCCAGCAGCCCCGCTAGGGACTTTAATTCCTACGAGCAGTACTTC.

The chain is built from TRBV5-1 and TRBJ2-3; tentative D call: TRBD1 (6 bases). CDR1 and CDR2 from the germline V gene are SGHRS and YFSETQ. This CDR3 is built from 17 residues. V was pared by 2 bases and J by 0 bases, with 16 bases between. CDR3 in amino acids: CASSFGHGTRSTDTQYF. CDR3 DNA sequence: TGCGCCAGCAGCTTTGGGCACGGGACACGGAGCACAGATACGCAGTATTTT.

The chain couples TRBV13 to TRBJ2-7, with TRBD2 matching over 11 bases. V trimming: 3 bases; J trimming: 1 base; junction bases outside the gene matches: 5. CDR3 length: 16 residues. Germline V CDR1 and CDR2: PRHDT, FYEKMQ (reference sequence). The CDR3 region has the DNA TGTGCCAGCAGCTTGACTAGCGGGGCTACTTCCTACGAGCAGTACTTC. Its translation: CASSLTSGATSYEQYF.

The rearrangement joins TRBV7-2 to TRBJ1-5; no reliable D call. This CDR3 spans 16 amino acids. The germline V and J ends were trimmed by 1 base and 7 bases, with 17 bases remaining between them. CDR1 and CDR2 (germline): SGHTA, FQGNSA. The DNA for the CDR3 is TGTGCCAGCAGCTTAGGTCAAGGGTCGGGAACGCAGCCCCAGCATTTT. This translates into CASSLGQGSGTQPQHF.

The chain employs TRBV2 and TRBJ2-1; 7 bases map to TRBD1. V lost 8 bases to trimming and J lost 6 bases; unmatched junction nucleotides: 7. Germline V lookup: CDR1 SNHLY, CDR2 FYNNEI. The CDR3 has 13 residues. The CDR3 DNA sequence: TGTGCCAGCCGACAGGGAGAAGTCAATGAGCAGTTCTTC. Its translation is CASRQGEVNEQFF.

V and J are TRBV5-6 and TRBJ2-5; 9 nucleotides line up with TRBD1. The CDR3 contains 15 residues. Germline loops: CDR1 SGHDT, CDR2 YYEEEE. J was trimmed by 5 bases and V by 2 bases; bases with no gene match: 7. For the CDR3, the DNA is TGTGCCAGCAGCTTCTACAGGGGGCAGATGGAGACCCAGTACTTC. Its translation: CASSFYRGQMETQYF. Together with reference TRBV5-6 and TRBJ2-5, the CDR3 gives the full variable domain: DAGVTQSPTHLIKTRGQQVTLRCSPKSGHDTVSWYQQALGQGPQFIFQYYEEEERQRGNFPDRFSGHQFPNYSSELNVNALLLGDSALYLCASSFYRGQMETQYFGPGTRLLVL.

The chain joins TRBV7-2 to TRBJ2-1, with 9 bases identical to TRBD2. J was trimmed by 4 bases and V by 3 bases; bases with no gene match: 4. CDR1 is SGHTA and CDR2 is FQGNSA in the germline V gene. The CDR3 sequence is 15 residues long. The CDR3 DNA sequence: TGTGCCAGCAGCTTGGCTAGCGGGGTATACAATGAGCAGTTCTTC. It codes for CASSLASGVYNEQFF.

This clone has only one observation. This chain uses TRBV6-5 with TRBJ1-2; D gene unclear. The CDR3 has 13 amino acids. Trimming cost V 2 bases and J 5 bases, with 9 bases left between them. Per the germline V gene, CDR1 is MNHEY and CDR2 is SVGAGI. The CDR3 region is CASSYTSLYGYTF. Here the CDR3 DNA reads TGTGCCAGCAGTTACACTTCTCTTTATGGCTACACCTTC.

This rearrangement joins TRBV12-5 to TRBJ1-4, with a tentative D call TRBD1 (5 bases). Trimming cost V 5 bases and J 4 bases, with 8 bases left between them. This CDR3 comprises 13 residues. The germline gives CDR1 LGHNT, CDR2 FRNRAP. The chain's CDR3 is CASGLTDNEKLFF. In nucleotides, the CDR3 is TGTGCTAGTGGTCTGACAGATAATGAAAAACTGTTTTTT.

This clone appeared a few times. The genes are TRBV6-6 and TRBJ2-4, with a weak D call TRBD2 (5 bases). Germline-derived CDR1 and CDR2 are MNHNY and SVGAGI (reference sequence). The V end was cut by 10 bases, the J end by 8 bases, with 15 bases between. The CDR3 extends over 12 amino acids. The CDR3 protein is CATREGQYIQYF. The CDR3 nucleotides read TGTGCCACCCGAGAGGGCCAATACATTCAGTACTTC.

This clone has only a few counts. The CDR3 sequence is CASTEQGRNTEAFF. The CDR3 nucleotides read TGTGCCAGTACCGAACAGGGGAGGAACACTGAAGCTTTCTTT. V and J are TRBV19 and TRBJ1-1, with 7 nucleotides matching TRBD1. This CDR3 is built from 14 residues. Germline CDR1 and CDR2: LNHDA and SQIVND (reference sequence). V gave up 7 bases and J gave up 1 base; unmatched junction bases: 6.

The CDR3 sequence is CAISGDRALSGNTIYF. The CDR3 region has the DNA TGTGCCATCAGTGGGGACAGGGCTCTCTCTGGAAACACCATATATTTT. The chain couples TRBV10-3 to TRBJ1-3; 9 bases line up with TRBD1. The CDR3 has 16 residues. V lost 4 bases and J lost 0; bases outside the gene matches: 4. Germline CDR1 reads ENHRY; CDR2 reads SYGVKD.

The V call is TRBV7-3, the J call TRBJ2-7; TRBD1 agrees at 7 bases. This CDR3 has 13 residues. Per the germline V gene, CDR1 is SGHTA and CDR2 is FQGTGA. Trimming cost V 5 bases and J 3 bases; bases outside gene matches: 4. The CDR3 region has the DNA TGTGCCAGCAGCCCGACAGGGAACTACGAGCAGTACTTC. This codes for CASSPTGNYEQYF.